This entry lists 2 T cell receptor beta chains sequenced from one sample in a study of blood T cell repertoires in COVID-19. Assay: immunoSEQ multiplex PCR; the TCRdb copy retains only in-frame clones and omits some. Seen here are 85,000 to 90,000 clones, roughly four fifths observed once, and the top ten hold more than 1%. Sequenced material: peripheral blood. Receptors were obtained from an elderly woman with acute or convalescent COVID-19.

This clone was seen a few times. The chain combines TRBV7-9 with TRBJ1-1; a weak D match, TRBD1 (6 bases). The CDR3 extends over 14 amino acids. V was cut by 6 bases and J by 3 bases, with 14 bases left in between. The germline gives CDR1 SEHNR, CDR2 FQNEAQ (reference sequence). CDR3 DNA: TGTGCCAGCAGGCGAGACAGGAGTGACACTGAAGCTTTCTTT. Residues: CASRRDRSDTEAFF.

In this sample, this clone turned up once. The rearrangement links TRBV28 to TRBJ2-5, with 8 bases lining up with TRBD1. Germline values: CDR1 MDHEN, CDR2 SYDVKM. The V segment lost 4 bases and the J segment 4 bases; nucleotides outside the gene matches: 5. There are 14 residues in the CDR3. The CDR3 loop is CASSYSGGSETQYF. The CDR3 DNA sequence: TGTGCCAGCAGTTATTCAGGGGGCTCAGAGACCCAGTACTTC.